Following are 16 T cell receptor beta chains from one sample sequenced in a study of shared T cell receptors in the human thymus. Data came from immunoSEQ multiplex PCR; TCRdb stores just in-frame clones and leaves some out. There are hundreds of thousands of clones in the sample; about 89% occur only once, and more than 0.009% lies in the top ten. These data were also reused for a study on human thymus T cells.

Sequenced material: thymocytes. The origin of the receptors is a boy under two years old with a congenital heart defect.

V and J are TRBV15 and TRBJ2-2; 9 nucleotides line up with TRBD1. The trim removed 5 bases at V and 1 base at J, leaving 2 bases unmatched. CDR1 and CDR2 from the germline V gene are LNHNV and YYDKDF (reference sequence). The CDR3 runs 15 residues. CDR3 sequence reads: CATSGDRENTGELFF. The CDR3 nucleotides are TGTGCCACCAGCGGGGACAGGGAGAACACCGGGGAGCTGTTTTTT.

This clone was detected only a few times. The J gene is TRBJ2-3, the V gene TRBV11-2, with D maybe TRBD2 (5 bases). The CDR3 loop spans 14 amino acids. Germline V gene lookup returns CDR1 SGHAT and CDR2 FQNNGV. V shed 4 bases and J shed 6 bases, with 14 bases lying between them. CDR3 region: CASSSSGAPDTQYF. The CDR3 nucleotides read TGTGCCAGCAGCTCAAGCGGAGCCCCGGATACGCAGTATTTT.

The chain uses TRBV5-6 and TRBJ2-7; TRBD2 aligns across 15 bases. There are 15 residues in the CDR3. J lost 6 bases, V lost 4 bases, and 5 bases had no gene match. The germline CDR1 and CDR2 sequences are SGHDT and YYEEEE. The CDR3 DNA sequence: TGTGCCAGCAGCACCGGACTAGCGGGAGGGCGCGAGCAGTACTTC. Protein: CASSTGLAGGREQYF.

The J gene is TRBJ2-2, the V gene TRBV6-5; D uncertain. Germline V gene data show CDR1 as MNHEY and CDR2 as SVGAGI. This CDR3 has 14 residues. The V end lost 6 bases, the J end lost 4 bases, and 12 bases lay between the germline ends. The CDR3 DNA follows: TGTGCCAGCAGCCCCGGGTCCATCACCGGGGAGCTGTTTTTT. Its protein is CASSPGSITGELFF.

The gene calls are TRBV5-1 and TRBJ1-6; TRBD1 agrees at 8 bases. V shed 3 bases and J 4 bases; nucleotides not matched to a gene: 6. Germline-derived CDR1 and CDR2 are SGHRS and YFSETQ. The CDR3 sequence is 16 residues long. CDR3 nucleotides: TGCGCCAGCAGCTCGGACGGACAGGGATATAATTCACCCCTCCACTTT. Residues: CASSSDGQGYNSPLHF.

V usage is TRBV27 and J usage is TRBJ1-2, with a tentative D call TRBD1 (6 bases). The V end was cut by 7 bases, the J end by 4 bases, with 13 bases between. This CDR3 spans 13 amino acids. Looked up from germline, CDR1 is MNHEY and CDR2 is SMNVEV (reference sequence). CDR3 coding DNA: TGTGCCAGCACCCGGCAGGGGAGCTATGGCTACACCTTC. Translating gives CASTRQGSYGYTF.

The chain has TRBV9 and TRBJ1-2, with TRBD1 matching over 10 bases. The CDR3 is 21 amino acids. Germline V gene data show CDR1 as SGDLS and CDR2 as YYNGEE. With 4 bases clipped from V and 4 bases from J, the junction kept 25 bases outside the gene matches. The CDR3 coding sequence is TGTGCCAGCAGCTTGCTCCCTAACCCGGATCCGGGACAGGGGTCAGGCTATGGCTACACCTTC. Translation gives CASSLLPNPDPGQGSGYGYTF. Full variable domain (outside the CDR3, taken from reference TRBV9 and TRBJ1-2): DSGVTQTPKHLITATGQRVTLRCSPRSGDLSVYWYQQSLDQGLQFLIQYYNGEERAKGNILERFSAQQFPDLHSELNLSSLELGDSALYFCASSLLPNPDPGQGSGYGYTFGSGTRLTVV.

The chain couples TRBV15 to TRBJ2-2; a weak D match, TRBD2 (6 bases). The CDR3 is made up of 21 amino acids. The ends were cut back, 3 bases at V and 2 bases at J, with 28 bases in the middle. Per germline, CDR1 LNHNV and CDR2 YYDKDF (reference sequence). This CDR3 is CATSSRGWRQPTYTNTGELFF. Written as DNA, the CDR3 is TGTGCCACCAGCAGCCGGGGGTGGAGACAGCCAACCTATACAAACACCGGGGAGCTGTTTTTT.

V gene TRBV28 combines with J gene TRBJ2-7; 9 nucleotides line up with TRBD2. The CDR3 extends over 16 amino acids. Germline CDR1 is MDHEN and CDR2 is SYDVKM. The ends lost 0 bases at V and 5 bases at J; junction bases unmatched: 8. CDR3 sequence: CASSLCPLAGCHEQYF. The CDR3 coding sequence is TGTGCCAGCAGTTTATGCCCCCTAGCGGGGTGCCACGAGCAGTACTTC.

The chain recombines TRBV19 with TRBJ1-5, with D possibly TRBD1 on 5 matching bases. The CDR3 runs 14 residues. The germline CDR1 and CDR2 sequences are LNHDA and SQIVND (reference sequence). Between the trimmed V and J ends, which lost 9 bases and 1 base, there was a span of 13 bases. The DNA of the CDR3 is TGTGCCAGGTCGGGGGGTGTGAGCAATCAGCCCCAGCATTTT. Residues: CARSGGVSNQPQHF.

The chain uses TRBV15 and TRBJ1-2; unclear D gene. The CDR3 is 15 amino acids. Germline-derived CDR1 and CDR2 are LNHNV and YYDKDF (reference sequence). V was shortened by 0 bases and J by 2 bases, with 10 bases between the two germline ends. Here the CDR3 DNA reads TGTGCCACCAGCAGAGATGAGGGAGGGAACTATGGCTACACCTTC. Translation: CATSRDEGGNYGYTF.

CDR3 loop: CASSSKRTGSQNTEAFF. As DNA, the CDR3 is TGTGCCAGCAGCTCCAAAAGGACAGGGAGCCAGAACACTGAAGCTTTCTTT. This chain connects TRBV5-6 to TRBJ1-1, with 8 bases lining up with TRBD1. Germline V CDR1 and CDR2: SGHDT, YYEEEE. Trimming took 3 bases from V and 1 from J; bases not matched to a gene: 11. This CDR3 region has 17 residues.

This clone was observed a single time. The chain is built from TRBV25-1 and TRBJ1-1; 8 bases fit TRBD1. This CDR3 has 16 amino acids. Germline loops: CDR1 MGHDK, CDR2 SYGVNS. V trimming: 5 bases; J trimming: 1 base; junction bases outside the gene matches: 9. The CDR3 loop is CASSPRGRETNTEAFF. The CDR3 DNA is TGTGCCAGCAGTCCCAGGGGGCGAGAAACGAACACTGAAGCTTTCTTT.

The chain uses TRBV28 and TRBJ2-7, with TRBD1 identical over 9 bases. Germline CDR1 reads MDHEN; CDR2 reads SYDVKM. V was clipped by 4 bases and J by 2 bases; unmatched bases: 9. The CDR3 has 16 residues. CDR3 residues: CASSSKDRGSTYEQYF. CDR3 nucleotide sequence: TGTGCCAGCAGTTCTAAGGACAGGGGATCGACCTACGAGCAGTACTTC.

This clone was found a few times. V usage is TRBV19 and J usage is TRBJ2-2; perhaps TRBD1 as D (6 bases). Trimming took off 5 bases at V and 3 bases at J, with 16 bases between the two ends. The CDR3 extends over 16 amino acids. The V gene's germline CDR1 is LNHDA and CDR2 SQIVND (reference sequence). As DNA, the CDR3 is TGTGCCAGTAGTCTCATCGGGACAAGCGACACCGGGGAGCTGTTTTTT. Translated: CASSLIGTSDTGELFF.

The chain combines TRBV10-3 with TRBJ2-7, with TRBD1 as a possible D gene (6 bases). The V end lost 0 bases, the J end lost 4 bases, and 13 bases lay between the germline ends. The V gene's germline CDR1 is ENHRY and CDR2 SYGVKD. The CDR3 has 15 residues. The DNA of the CDR3 is TGTGCCATCAGTGAGTCGACCCGAGGGGGTTACGAGCAGTACTTC. The encoded protein is CAISESTRGGYEQYF.